This TCR beta chain was identified in a study of cytomegalovirus exposure and HLA in healthy donors. The PCR used 60 Vbeta and 13 Jbeta primers. This table comes from immunoSEQ multiplex PCR, and its TCRdb copy is limited to in-frame clones, with some not included. The table lists about 150,000 clones, roughly a tenth of them singletons. Findings and caveats of the study: There were reportedly fewer N-insertions in an Asian-associated ancestry cluster than the approximately 670-donor mean, in a later analysis.

This clone was counted between two and nine times. The antigen is unknown. The V gene's germline CDR1 is MDHEN and CDR2 SYDVKM. This CDR3 spans 19 amino acids. With V trimmed by 5 bases and J by 5 bases, 18 bases remained unmatched. V is TRBV28 and J is TRBJ1-1, with TRBD1 matching 12 bases. Sequences were obtained from PBMCs. The origin of this receptor is a male donor in good health and CMV-seronegative. CDR3 protein: CASSDLEFRDRGRETEAFF. Here the CDR3 DNA reads TGTGCCAGCAGTGACTTGGAATTCAGGGACAGGGGGCGAGAGACTGAAGCTTTCTTT.